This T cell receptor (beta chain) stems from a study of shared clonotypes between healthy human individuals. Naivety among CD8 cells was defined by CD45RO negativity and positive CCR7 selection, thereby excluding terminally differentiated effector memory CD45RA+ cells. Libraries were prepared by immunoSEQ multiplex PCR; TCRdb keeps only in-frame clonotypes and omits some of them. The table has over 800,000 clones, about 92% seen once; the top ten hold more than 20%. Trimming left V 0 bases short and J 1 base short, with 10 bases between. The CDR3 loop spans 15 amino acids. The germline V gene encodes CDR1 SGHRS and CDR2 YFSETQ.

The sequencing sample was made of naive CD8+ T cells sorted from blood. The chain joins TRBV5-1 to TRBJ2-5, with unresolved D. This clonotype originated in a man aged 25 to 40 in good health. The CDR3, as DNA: TGCGCCAGCAGCTTGGTTGATAGCCTCCAAGAGACCCAGTACTTC. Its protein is CASSLVDSLQETQYF.